This T cell receptor (beta chain) is from a study of cytomegalovirus exposure and HLA in healthy donors. PCR primers comprised 60 Vbeta and 13 Jbeta primers. Clones were read by immunoSEQ multiplex PCR, and TCRdb kept only the in-frame ones, dropping some. The sample includes about 82,000 clones. This clonotype originated in a woman younger than 45 in good health and CMV-seronegative. The sequencing sample was made of PBMCs.

The CDR3 coding sequence is TGCGCCAGCAGCTCAGGGGTCGGGAAAGAGACCCAGTACTTC. Encoded protein: CASSSGVGKETQYF. J is TRBJ2-5 and V is TRBV5-1; D possibly corresponds to TRBD1 (6 bases). The V end was cut by 3 bases, the J end by 3 bases, with 12 bases between. The CDR3 sequence is 14 residues long. Germline V gives CDR1 SGHRS, CDR2 YFSETQ. The variable domain in full, with the rest retrieved from reference TRBV5-1 and TRBJ2-5, is KAGVTQTPRYLIKTRGQQVTLSCSPISGHRSVSWYQQTPGQGLQFLFEYFSETQRNKGNFPGRFSGRQFSNSRSEMNVSTLELGDSALYLCASSSGVGKETQYFGPGTRLLVL.